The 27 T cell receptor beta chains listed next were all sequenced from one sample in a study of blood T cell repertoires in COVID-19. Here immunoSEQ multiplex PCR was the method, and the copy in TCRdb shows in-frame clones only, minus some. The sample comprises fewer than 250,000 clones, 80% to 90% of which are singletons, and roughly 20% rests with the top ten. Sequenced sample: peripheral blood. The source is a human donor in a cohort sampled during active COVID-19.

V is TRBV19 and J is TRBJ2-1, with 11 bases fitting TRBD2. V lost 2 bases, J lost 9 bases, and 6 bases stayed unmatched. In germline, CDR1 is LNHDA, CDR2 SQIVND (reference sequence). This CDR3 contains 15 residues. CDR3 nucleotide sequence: TGTGCCAGTAGTATATGGGTCGGGACTAGCGGTGAGCAGTTCTTC. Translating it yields CASSIWVGTSGEQFF.

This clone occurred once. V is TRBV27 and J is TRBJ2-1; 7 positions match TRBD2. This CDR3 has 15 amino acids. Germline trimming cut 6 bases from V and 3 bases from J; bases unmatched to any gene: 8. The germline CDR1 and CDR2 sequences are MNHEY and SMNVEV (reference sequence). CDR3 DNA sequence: TGTGCCAGCAGAAGTCCCAGCGGGAACTACAATGAGCAGTTCTTC. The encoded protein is CASRSPSGNYNEQFF.

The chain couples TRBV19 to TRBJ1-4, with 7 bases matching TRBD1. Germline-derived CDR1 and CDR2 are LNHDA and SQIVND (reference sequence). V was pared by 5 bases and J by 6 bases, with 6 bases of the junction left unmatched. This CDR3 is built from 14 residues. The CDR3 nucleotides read TGTGCCAGTAGTTTCAGACAGGGTGATGAAAAACTGTTTTTT. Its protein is CASSFRQGDEKLFF.

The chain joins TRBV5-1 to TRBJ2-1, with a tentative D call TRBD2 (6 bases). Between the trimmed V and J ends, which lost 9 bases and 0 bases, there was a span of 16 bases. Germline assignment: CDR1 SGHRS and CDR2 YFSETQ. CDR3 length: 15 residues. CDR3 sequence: CATTPDGGSYNEQFF. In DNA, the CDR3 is TGCGCCACCACACCCGACGGGGGCTCCTACAATGAGCAGTTCTTC.

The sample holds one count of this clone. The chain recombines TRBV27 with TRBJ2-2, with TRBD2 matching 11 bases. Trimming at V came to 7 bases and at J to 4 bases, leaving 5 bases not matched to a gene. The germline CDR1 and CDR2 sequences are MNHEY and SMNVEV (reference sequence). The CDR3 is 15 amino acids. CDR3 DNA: TGTGCCAGCAATAGCGGGGGGGCCCGCACCGGGGAGCTGTTTTTT. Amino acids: CASNSGGARTGELFF.

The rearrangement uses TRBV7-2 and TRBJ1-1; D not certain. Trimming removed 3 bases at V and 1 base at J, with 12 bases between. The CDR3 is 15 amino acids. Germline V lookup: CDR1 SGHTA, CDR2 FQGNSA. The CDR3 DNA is TGTGCCAGCAGCTTTCCGGGCCGGGGGAACACTGAAGCTTTCTTT. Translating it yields CASSFPGRGNTEAFF.

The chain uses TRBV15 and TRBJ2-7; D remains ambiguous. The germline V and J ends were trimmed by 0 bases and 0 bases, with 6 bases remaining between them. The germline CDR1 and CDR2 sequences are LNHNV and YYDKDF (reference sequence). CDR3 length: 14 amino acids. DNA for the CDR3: TGTGCCACCAGCAGAGATAAGAGCTCCTACGAGCAGTACGTC. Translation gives CATSRDKSSYEQYV.

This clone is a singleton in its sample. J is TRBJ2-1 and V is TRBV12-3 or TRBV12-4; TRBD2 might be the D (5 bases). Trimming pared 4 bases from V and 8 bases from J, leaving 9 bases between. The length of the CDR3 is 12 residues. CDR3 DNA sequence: TGTGCCAGCAGTTATATGGGAGATGAGCAGTTCTTC. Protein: CASSYMGDEQFF.

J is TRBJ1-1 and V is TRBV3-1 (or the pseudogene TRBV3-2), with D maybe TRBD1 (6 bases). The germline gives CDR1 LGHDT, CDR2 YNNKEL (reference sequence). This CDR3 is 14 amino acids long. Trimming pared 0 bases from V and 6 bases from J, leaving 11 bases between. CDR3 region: CASSQELWGPEAFF. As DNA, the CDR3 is TGTGCCAGCAGCCAAGAATTATGGGGGCCTGAAGCTTTCTTT.

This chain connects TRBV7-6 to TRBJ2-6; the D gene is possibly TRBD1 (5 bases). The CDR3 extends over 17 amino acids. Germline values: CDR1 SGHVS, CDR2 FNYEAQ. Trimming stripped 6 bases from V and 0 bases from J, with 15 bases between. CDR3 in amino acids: CASSPTRTSSGANVLTF. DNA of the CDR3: TGTGCCAGCAGTCCAACCAGGACAAGCTCTGGGGCCAACGTCCTGACTTTC.

Here the CDR3 DNA reads TGCGCCAGCAGCTCGGGACAGGGCCGGCTAGATACGCAGTATTTT. Translating it yields CASSSGQGRLDTQYF. This sequence joins TRBV5-1 and TRBJ2-3; the match to TRBD1 covers 9 bases. CDR3 length: 15 residues. V shed 3 bases and J 5 bases; nucleotides not matched to a gene: 7. Per the germline V gene, CDR1 is SGHRS and CDR2 is YFSETQ. Full variable domain (missing parts from reference TRBV5-1 and TRBJ2-3): KAGVTQTPRYLIKTRGQQVTLSCSPISGHRSVSWYQQTPGQGLQFLFEYFSETQRNKGNFPGRFSGRQFSNSRSEMNVSTLELGDSALYLCASSSGQGRLDTQYFGPGTRLTVL.

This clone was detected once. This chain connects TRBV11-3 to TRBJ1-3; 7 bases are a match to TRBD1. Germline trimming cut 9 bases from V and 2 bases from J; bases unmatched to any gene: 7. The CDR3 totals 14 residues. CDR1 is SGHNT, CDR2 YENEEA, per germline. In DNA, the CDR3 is TGTGCCAGGAAACAGGGGTGCACTGGAAACACCATATATTTT. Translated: CARKQGCTGNTIYF. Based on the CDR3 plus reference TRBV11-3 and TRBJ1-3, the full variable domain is EAGVVQSPRYKIIEKKQPVAFWCNPISGHNTLYWYLQNLGQGPELLIRYENEEAVDDSQLPKDRFSAERLKGVDSTLKIQPAELGDSAVYLCARKQGCTGNTIYFGEGSWLTVV.

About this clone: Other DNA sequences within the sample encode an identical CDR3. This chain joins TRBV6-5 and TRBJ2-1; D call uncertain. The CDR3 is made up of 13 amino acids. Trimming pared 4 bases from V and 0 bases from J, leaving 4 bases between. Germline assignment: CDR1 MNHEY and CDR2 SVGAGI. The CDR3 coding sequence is TGTGCCAGCAGTTCGTCCTCCTACAATGAGCAGTTCTTC. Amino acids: CASSSSSYNEQFF.

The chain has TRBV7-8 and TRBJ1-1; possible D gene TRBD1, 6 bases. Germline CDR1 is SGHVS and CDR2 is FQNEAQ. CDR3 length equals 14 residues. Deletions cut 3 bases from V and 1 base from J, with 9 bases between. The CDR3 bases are TGTGCCAGCAGCTTTGGCAGGGGGAACACTGAAGCTTTCTTT. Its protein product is CASSFGRGNTEAFF.

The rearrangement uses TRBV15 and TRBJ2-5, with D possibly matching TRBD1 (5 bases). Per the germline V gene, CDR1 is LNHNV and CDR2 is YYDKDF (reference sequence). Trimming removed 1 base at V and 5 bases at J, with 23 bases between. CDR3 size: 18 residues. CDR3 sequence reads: CATSRAARSPGSRETQYF. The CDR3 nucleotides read TGTGCCACCAGCAGAGCGGCGCGCTCTCCAGGGTCCCGGGAGACCCAGTACTTC.

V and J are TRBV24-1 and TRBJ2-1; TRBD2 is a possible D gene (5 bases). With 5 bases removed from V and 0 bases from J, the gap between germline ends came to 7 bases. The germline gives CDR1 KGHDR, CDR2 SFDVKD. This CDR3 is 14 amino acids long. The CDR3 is CATSAGSSYNEQFF. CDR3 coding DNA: TGTGCCACCAGTGCGGGGAGCTCCTACAATGAGCAGTTCTTC.

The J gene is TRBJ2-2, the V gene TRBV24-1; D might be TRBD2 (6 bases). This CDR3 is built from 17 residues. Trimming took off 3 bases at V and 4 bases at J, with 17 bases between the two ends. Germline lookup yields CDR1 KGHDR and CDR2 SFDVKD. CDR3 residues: CATSDPEGRRGTGELFF. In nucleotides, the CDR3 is TGTGCCACCAGTGATCCCGAGGGGCGGAGGGGCACCGGGGAGCTGTTTTTT.

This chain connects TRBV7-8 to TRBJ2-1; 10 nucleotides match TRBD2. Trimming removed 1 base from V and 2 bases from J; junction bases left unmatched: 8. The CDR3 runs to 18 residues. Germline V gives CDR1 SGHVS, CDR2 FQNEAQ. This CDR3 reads CASSLGPQREGPYNEQFF. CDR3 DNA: TGTGCCAGCAGCTTAGGCCCCCAGCGGGAGGGCCCCTACAATGAGCAGTTCTTC.

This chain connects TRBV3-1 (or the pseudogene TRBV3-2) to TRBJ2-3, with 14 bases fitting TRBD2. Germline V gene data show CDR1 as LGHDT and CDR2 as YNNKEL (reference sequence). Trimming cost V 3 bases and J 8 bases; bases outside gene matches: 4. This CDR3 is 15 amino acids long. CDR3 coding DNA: TGTGCCAGCAGCCAGTGGGGACTAGCGGGAGCTACGCAGTATTTT. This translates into CASSQWGLAGATQYF.

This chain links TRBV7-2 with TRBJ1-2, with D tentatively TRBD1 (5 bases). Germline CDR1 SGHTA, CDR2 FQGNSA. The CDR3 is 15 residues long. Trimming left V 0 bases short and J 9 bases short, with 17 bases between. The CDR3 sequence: CASSLAMGGVESYTF. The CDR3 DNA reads TGTGCCAGCAGCTTAGCTATGGGGGGGGTTGAGAGCTACACCTTC.

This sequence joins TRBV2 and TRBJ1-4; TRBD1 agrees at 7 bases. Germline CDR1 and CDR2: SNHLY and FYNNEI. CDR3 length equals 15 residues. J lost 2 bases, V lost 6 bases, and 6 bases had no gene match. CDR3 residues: CASRNPGGTNEKLFF. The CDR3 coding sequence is TGTGCCAGCAGGAACCCAGGGGGGACTAATGAAAAACTGTTTTTT.

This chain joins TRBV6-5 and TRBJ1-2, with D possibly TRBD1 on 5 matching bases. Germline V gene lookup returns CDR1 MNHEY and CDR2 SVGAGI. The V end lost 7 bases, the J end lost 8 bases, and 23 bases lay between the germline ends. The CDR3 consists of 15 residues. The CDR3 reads CASTKTGGGIIGYTF. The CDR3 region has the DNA TGTGCCAGCACCAAAACGGGGGGGGGAATCATCGGCTACACCTTC.

In nucleotides, the CDR3 is TGTGCCAGCTCGACATACGGGACAGCCTACAATGAGCAGTTCTTC. It specifies CASSTYGTAYNEQFF. J is TRBJ2-1 and V is TRBV18, with TRBD1 matching 7 bases. V gave up 6 bases and J gave up 2 bases; unmatched junction bases: 7. The germline gives CDR1 KGHSH, CDR2 LQKENI. The CDR3 is 15 residues long.

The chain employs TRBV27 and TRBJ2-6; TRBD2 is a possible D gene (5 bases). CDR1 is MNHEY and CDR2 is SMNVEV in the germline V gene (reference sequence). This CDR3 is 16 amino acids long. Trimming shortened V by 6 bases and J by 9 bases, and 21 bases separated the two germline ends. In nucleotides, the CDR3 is TGTGCCAGCAGCCGAACCTCGGACGGGGTGGGCAACGTCCTGACTTTC. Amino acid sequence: CASSRTSDGVGNVLTF.

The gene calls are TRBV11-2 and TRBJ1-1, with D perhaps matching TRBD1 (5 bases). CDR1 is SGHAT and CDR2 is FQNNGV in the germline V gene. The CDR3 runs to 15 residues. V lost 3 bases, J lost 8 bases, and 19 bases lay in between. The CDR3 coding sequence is TGTGCCAGCAGCTTGGTTAGGGCCCGGGGGATAGAAGCTTTCTTT. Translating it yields CASSLVRARGIEAFF. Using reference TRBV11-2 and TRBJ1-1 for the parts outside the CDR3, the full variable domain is EAGVAQSPRYKIIEKRQSVAFWCNPISGHATLYWYQQILGQGPKLLIQFQNNGVVDDSQLPKDRFSAERLKGVDSTLKIQPAKLEDSAVYLCASSLVRARGIEAFFGQGTRLTVV.

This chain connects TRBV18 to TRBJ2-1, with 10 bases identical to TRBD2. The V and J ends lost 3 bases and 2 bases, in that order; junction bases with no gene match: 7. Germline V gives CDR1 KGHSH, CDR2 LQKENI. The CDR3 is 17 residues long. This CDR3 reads CASSPVTSGTTYNEQFF. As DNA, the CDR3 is TGTGCCAGCTCACCCGTTACTAGCGGGACGACCTACAATGAGCAGTTCTTC.

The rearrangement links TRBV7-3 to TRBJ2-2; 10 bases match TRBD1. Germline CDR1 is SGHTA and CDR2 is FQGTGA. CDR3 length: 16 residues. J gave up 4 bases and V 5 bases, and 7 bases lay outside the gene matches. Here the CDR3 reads CASSPSTGGLTGELFF. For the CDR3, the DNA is TGTGCCAGCAGCCCCTCGACAGGGGGCCTCACCGGGGAGCTGTTTTTT.